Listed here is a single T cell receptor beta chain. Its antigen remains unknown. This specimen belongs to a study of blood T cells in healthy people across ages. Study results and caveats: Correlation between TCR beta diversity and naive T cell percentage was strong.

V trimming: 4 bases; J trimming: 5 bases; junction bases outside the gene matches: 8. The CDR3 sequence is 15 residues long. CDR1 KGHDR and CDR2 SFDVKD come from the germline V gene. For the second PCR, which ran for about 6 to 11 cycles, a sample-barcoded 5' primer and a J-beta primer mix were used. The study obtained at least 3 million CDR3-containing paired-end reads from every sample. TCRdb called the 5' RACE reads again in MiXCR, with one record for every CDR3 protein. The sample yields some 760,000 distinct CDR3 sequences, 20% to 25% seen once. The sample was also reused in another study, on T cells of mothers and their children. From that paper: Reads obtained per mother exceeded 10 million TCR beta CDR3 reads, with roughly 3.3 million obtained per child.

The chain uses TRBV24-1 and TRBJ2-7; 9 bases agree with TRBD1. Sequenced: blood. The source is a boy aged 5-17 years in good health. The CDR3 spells CATSESPGQGNEQYF. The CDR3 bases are TGTGCCACCAGTGAGTCCCCAGGACAGGGGAACGAGCAGTACTTC.